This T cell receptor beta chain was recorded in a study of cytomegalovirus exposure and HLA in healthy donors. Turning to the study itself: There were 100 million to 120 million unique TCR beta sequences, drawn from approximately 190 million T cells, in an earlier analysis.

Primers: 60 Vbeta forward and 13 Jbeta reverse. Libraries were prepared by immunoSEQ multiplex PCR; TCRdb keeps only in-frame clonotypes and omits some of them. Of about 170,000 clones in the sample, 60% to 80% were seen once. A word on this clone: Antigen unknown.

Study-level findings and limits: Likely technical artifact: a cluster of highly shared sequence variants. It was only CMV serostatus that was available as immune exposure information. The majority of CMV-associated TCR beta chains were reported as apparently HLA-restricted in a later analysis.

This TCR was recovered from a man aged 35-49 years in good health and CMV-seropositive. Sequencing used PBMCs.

In DNA, the CDR3 is TGTGCCAGCAGTTTTGTCAGTGGCTCTGAAAAACTGTTTTTT. Its protein product is CASSFVSGSEKLFF. The chain is built from TRBV28 and TRBJ1-4; D is ambiguous. The CDR3 loop spans 14 amino acids. The germline V gene has CDR1 MDHEN and CDR2 SYDVKM. The V and J ends lost 3 bases and 7 bases respectively, with 12 bases between them.